Listed below are T cell receptor beta chains from one sample, sequenced in a study of blood T cells in healthy people across ages. One entry per CDR3 protein, called by TCRdb with MiXCR from the 5' RACE reads. The table includes almost 1 million distinct CDR3 sequences, 51% detected once. The sequenced material came from blood. These receptors all stem from a woman aged 60-75 years in good health. The CDR3 runs from the conserved cysteine through the conserved F or W. Fields, in order: clone size, D gene, CDR3 length, V gene, J gene, CDR3 protein, CDR3 DNA. The D gene is left open where the match is weak. Clone size, where shown, is once, few, many, or a class for clones that have expanded.

many	-	12	TRBV29-1	TRBJ2-4	CSVDRGENIQYF	TGCAGCGTTGATCGAGGGGAAAACATTCAGTACTTC
-	-	13	TRBV20-1	TRBJ1-2	CSAYLTENYGYTF	TGCAGTGCCTACCTGACGGAAAACTATGGCTACACCTTC
-	TRBD1	15	TRBV6-6	TRBJ2-5	CASRPGQGDTKTQYF	TGTGCCAGCAGGCCCGGACAGGGGGATACAAAGACCCAGTACTTC
few	-	15	TRBV7-2	TRBJ1-2	CASSTPTQGIYGYTF	TGTGCCAGCAGCACACCCACCCAAGGGATCTATGGCTACACCTTC
few	-	15	TRBV13	TRBJ2-1	CASSLIQQVYNEQFF	TGTGCCAGCAGCTTAATCCAGCAAGTCTACAATGAGCAGTTCTTC
-	-	14	TRBV2	TRBJ2-5	CASSVSRGSETQYF	TGTGCCAGCAGTGTTAGTAGGGGGTCGGAGACCCAGTACTTC
once	-	16	TRBV7-2	TRBJ2-7	CASSLDPGLPPYEQYF	TGTGCCAGCAGCTTAGATCCCGGCCTACCGCCCTACGAGCAGTACTTC
few	-	16	TRBV7-9	TRBJ1-4	CASSKMPGPLVEKLFF	TGTGCCAGCAGCAAAATGCCCGGGCCTCTTGTTGAAAAACTGTTTTTT
-	TRBD1	13	TRBV12-3/TRBV12-4	TRBJ1-2	CASTRQGRNGYTF	TGTGCCAGCACCCGACAGGGACGCAATGGCTACACCTTC
few	-	14	TRBV18	TRBJ2-7	CASSPRDFPYEQYF	TGTGCCAGCTCACCGCGGGACTTCCCCTACGAGCAGTACTTC
-	-	12	TRBV12-3/TRBV12-4	TRBJ1-1	CASSQRRAEAFF	TGTGCCAGCAGCCAGAGAAGGGCTGAAGCTTTCTTT
-	-	13	TRBV12-3/TRBV12-4	TRBJ1-6	CASKGQNNSPLHF	TGTGCCAGTAAAGGACAGAATAATTCACCCCTCCACTTT
-	TRBD1	14	TRBV28	TRBJ2-7	CASSSDRAYSEQYF	TGTGCCAGCAGTTCCGACAGGGCGTACAGCGAGCAGTACTTC
-	TRBD2	14	TRBV4-1	TRBJ2-7	CASNQVAGTYEQYF	TGCGCCAGCAACCAAGTAGCGGGGACCTACGAGCAGTACTTC
-	-	13	TRBV20-1	TRBJ1-2	CSAPVLAVNGYTF	TGCAGTGCTCCGGTTTTGGCCGTTAATGGCTACACCTTC
-	-	14	TRBV5-1	TRBJ2-3	CASTQTRNTDTQYF	TGCGCCAGCACTCAGACAAGAAACACAGATACGCAGTATTTT
-	-	17	TRBV4-1	TRBJ2-3	CASSQALPGAGTDTQYF	TGCGCCAGCAGCCAAGCCCTTCCGGGAGCCGGCACAGATACGCAGTATTTT
few	-	14	TRBV14	TRBJ2-7	CASSQPRGFGEQYF	TGTGCCAGCAGCCAACCCCGGGGCTTTGGAGAGCAGTACTTC
-	-	14	TRBV6-2/TRBV6-3	TRBJ1-5	CASSQQGLGMPQHF	TGTGCCAGCAGTCAACAGGGTCTGGGAATGCCCCAGCATTTT
few	TRBD1	14	TRBV2	TRBJ2-7	CASSTQGAVYEQYF	TGTGCCAGCAGTACACAGGGGGCAGTCTACGAGCAGTACTTC
-	-	14	TRBV28	TRBJ2-7	CASSGPDGSYEQYF	TGTGCCAGCAGTGGGCCGGACGGGTCTTACGAGCAGTACTTC
-	TRBD2	16	TRBV4-1	TRBJ2-1	CASSQDGLVILNEQFF	TGCGCCAGCAGCCAGGACGGACTAGTGATACTCAATGAGCAGTTCTTC
few	-	13	TRBV28	TRBJ2-4	CASGYRGGSIQYF	TGTGCCAGCGGTTACAGGGGAGGGAGCATTCAGTACTTC
few	TRBD1	17	TRBV7-9	TRBJ1-5	CASSSHPGQGFNQPQHF	TGTGCCAGCAGCTCTCATCCGGGACAGGGTTTCAATCAGCCCCAGCATTTT
many	-	11	TRBV7-9	TRBJ1-1	CASRFQSEAFF	TGTGCCAGCAGATTCCAGAGTGAAGCTTTCTTT
-	-	12	TRBV30	TRBJ2-6	CAGIPRANDLTF	TGTGCCGGGATCCCTCGGGCCAACGACCTGACTTTC
-	-	12	TRBV5-4	TRBJ2-1	CASSEPHQGQFF	TGTGCCAGCAGCGAACCCCACCAGGGGCAGTTCTTC
-	-	14	TRBV6-2/TRBV6-3	TRBJ2-1	CASSLPGRYNEQFF	TGTGCCAGCAGCCTCCCCGGGAGATACAATGAGCAGTTCTTC
many	-	15	TRBV9	TRBJ2-7	CASSATIGSYYEQYF	TGTGCCAGCAGCGCCACAATTGGGTCCTATTACGAGCAGTACTTC
-	-	14	TRBV6-1	TRBJ1-2	CAGSEERRQNGYTF	TGTGCCGGCAGTGAAGAGAGACGGCAGAATGGCTACACCTTC
-	-	15	TRBV12-3/TRBV12-4	TRBJ2-6	CASSFGSSGTNVLTF	TGTGCCAGCAGTTTTGGGAGCTCTGGGACCAACGTCCTGACTTTC
-	TRBD2	13	TRBV7-3	TRBJ2-5	CASSRRGEETQYF	TGTGCCAGCTCACGCCGGGGGGAAGAGACCCAGTACTTC
few	-	15	TRBV5-1	TRBJ1-2	CASSLEIGQTYAYTF	TGCGCCAGCAGCTTAGAAATCGGGCAGACTTACGCCTACACCTTC
-	-	14	TRBV7-7	TRBJ2-5	CASSPTGNKETQYF	TGTGCCAGCAGCCCCACAGGAAACAAAGAGACCCAGTACTTC
-	-	11	TRBV30	TRBJ1-1	CAWNWMAEAFF	TGTGCCTGGAATTGGATGGCTGAAGCTTTCTTT
once	-	14	TRBV20-1	TRBJ2-7	CSASRDSRSYEQYF	TGCAGTGCGTCCCGGGACTCCCGCTCCTACGAGCAGTACTTC
-	-	14	TRBV6-5	TRBJ2-7	CASMRGAGGYEQYF	TGTGCCAGCATGAGGGGTGCGGGTGGCTACGAGCAGTACTTC
-	-	16	TRBV21-1	TRBJ2-1	CASSPTPGRGYNEQFF	TGTGCCAGCAGCCCAACTCCGGGAAGGGGGTACAATGAGCAGTTCTTC
-	TRBD2	13	TRBV10-1	TRBJ2-4	CASSEGLENIQYF	TGCGCCAGCAGTGAGGGACTAGAAAACATTCAGTACTTC
-	TRBD1	15	TRBV7-2	TRBJ2-4	CASSDRRGPGNIQYF	TGTGCCAGCAGCGACCGCAGGGGGCCGGGAAACATTCAGTACTTC
-	-	12	TRBV29-1	TRBJ2-6	CSVDRGANVLTF	TGCAGCGTTGATAGGGGGGCCAACGTCCTGACTTTC
once	-	15	TRBV5-1	TRBJ2-7	CASSLVEGPFYEQYF	TGCGCCAGCAGCTTGGTGGAGGGACCCTTCTACGAGCAGTACTTC
few	-	16	TRBV5-1	TRBJ2-4	CASSLDQGVAKNIQYF	TGCGCCAGCAGCTTGGACCAGGGCGTAGCCAAAAACATTCAGTACTTC
few	-	18	TRBV6-5	TRBJ2-3	CASSYPNLASLSTDTQYF	TGTGCCAGCAGTTACCCTAATTTGGCGAGCCTTAGCACAGATACGCAGTATTTT
-	-	16	TRBV4-2	TRBJ1-2	CASSHVDSRPNYGYTF	TGTGCCAGCAGCCATGTGGACAGCCGGCCCAACTATGGCTACACCTTC
-	TRBD2	18	TRBV20-1	TRBJ2-7	CSARDVVTSGRGTYEQNF	TGCAGTGCTAGAGATGTCGTGACTAGCGGGAGGGGGACCTACGAGCAGAACTTC
few	-	15	TRBV28	TRBJ2-5	CASSLSGSGISTQYF	TGTGCCAGCAGCCTAAGCGGGTCTGGGATCTCGACCCAGTACTTC
few	-	16	TRBV10-3	TRBJ2-7	CAISEATATRTYEQYF	TGTGCCATCAGTGAGGCGACAGCGACCCGTACCTACGAGCAGTACTTC
-	TRBD1	15	TRBV20-1	TRBJ2-5	CSARDRGTGRETQYF	TGCAGTGCTAGAGATCGGGGGACAGGGCGGGAGACCCAGTACTTC
once	-	20	TRBV4-2	TRBJ2-6	CASSQELMVGGFSGANVLTF	TGTGCCAGCAGCCAAGAGTTAATGGTGGGCGGATTCTCTGGGGCCAACGTCCTGACTTTC